This TCR beta chain was captured by sequencing in a study of post-analysis software for immune sequencing data. To note about this clonotype: The antigen is unknown.

Study-level points and caveats: Included in a set of roughly five TRBV segments more frequent in patients than controls were TRBV5-6, TRBV5-1 and TRBV20-1.

V lost 6 bases, J lost 0 bases, and 14 bases lay in between. The CDR3 runs to 16 residues. Researchers reported that TCR beta cDNA libraries carried unique molecular identifiers. Via MiXCR, TCRdb re-called the PCR reads, giving one row per CDR3 protein. The table lists more than 450,000 distinct CDR3 sequences, under 40% of them singletons. The source material was blood. The clonotype originates from a girl under 18 with multiple sclerosis. The J gene is TRBJ1-4, the V gene TRBV12-3 or TRBV12-4; D might be TRBD1 (5 bases). CDR3 residues: CASRGLTAATNEKLFF. DNA of the CDR3: TGTGCCAGCAGGGGACTGACTGCCGCAACTAATGAAAAACTGTTTTTT.